The clone carrying this T cell receptor beta chain has a single count. What it binds is unknown. CDR3 length: 14 residues. Germline CDR1 is MNHNS and CDR2 is SASEGT. The V segment lost 5 bases and the J segment 2 bases; nucleotides outside the gene matches: 4. The authors made TCR beta libraries by quantitative 5'-RACE with molecular barcodes. One entry per CDR3 protein results from TCRdb running MiXCR on the 5' RACE reads. The repertoire holds 700,000 to 1,000,000 distinct CDR3 sequences, with about 12% as singletons. These data are taken from a study of CD8 T cells in ankylosing spondylitis. Study results and limitations: A motif of 7 to 9 highly homologous TCR beta variants was seen as apparently characteristic of ankylosing spondylitis blood.

V is TRBV6-1 and J is TRBJ2-7; 9 positions match TRBD1. The receptor's source is a male donor with ankylosing spondylitis. Specimen: blood, either unsorted or a sorted T cell fraction (not recorded which). The CDR3 DNA sequence: TGTGCCAGCAGTACAGGGGGCGGAACCTACGAGCAGTACTTC. This gives the protein CASSTGGGTYEQYF.